The 30 T cell receptor beta chains in this list originate from one sample, sequenced in a study of blood T cell repertoires in COVID-19. Libraries were prepared by immunoSEQ multiplex PCR; TCRdb keeps only in-frame clonotypes and omits some of them. The sample contains around 460,000 clones, 70% to 90% of which appear only once. What was sequenced was peripheral blood. The origin of the receptors is a man aged 18 to 30 with COVID-19, enrolled during active disease.

The V call is TRBV4-1, the J call TRBJ1-2; D is unclear. CDR3 size: 13 residues. Germline CDR1 and CDR2: MGHRA and YSYEKL. Trimming stripped 2 bases from V and 9 bases from J, with 13 bases between. The CDR3 spells CASSQPDGGSYTF. In DNA form, the CDR3 reads TGCGCCAGCAGCCAACCGGACGGAGGGAGCTACACCTTC.

The V and J genes are TRBV7-3 and TRBJ2-1; D is uncertain. The CDR3 covers 13 residues. V lost 2 bases and J lost 13, with 15 bases in between. The germline CDR1 and CDR2 sequences are SGHTA and FQGTGA. The CDR3 DNA reads as TGTGCCAGCAGCTTACCCCGGTACAGAACACAGTTCTTC. Translation: CASSLPRYRTQFF. The full variable domain, rest sourced from reference TRBV7-3 and TRBJ2-1, is GAGVSQTPSNKVTEKGKYVELRCDPISGHTALYWYRQSLGQGPEFLIYFQGTGAADDSGLPNDRFFAVRPEGSVSTLKIQRTERGDSAVYLCASSLPRYRTQFFGPGTRLTVL.

The chain links TRBV3-1 (or the pseudogene TRBV3-2) to TRBJ2-1, with TRBD1 identical over 12 bases. The junction had 7 bases not matched to a gene; V was cut back by 4 bases and J by 6 bases. Per germline, CDR1 LGHDT and CDR2 YNNKEL (reference sequence). The CDR3 loop spans 16 amino acids. The CDR3, as DNA: TGTGCCAGCAGCCCCCCCTGGGGACAGGGGGCCAATGAGCAGTTCTTC. This gives the protein CASSPPWGQGANEQFF.

V and J are TRBV30 and TRBJ1-2; a possible D gene is TRBD1 (6 bases). The CDR3 sequence is 13 residues long. Germline CDR1 GTSNPN, CDR2 SVGIG (reference sequence). Trimming stripped 4 bases from V and 0 bases from J, with 9 bases between. CDR3: CAWTGQTNYGYTF. DNA of the CDR3: TGTGCCTGGACTGGACAGACTAACTATGGCTACACCTTC.

The V call is TRBV2, the J call TRBJ2-3; D gene unclear. Trimming took off 1 base at V and 1 base at J, with 12 bases between the two ends. Germline assignment: CDR1 SNHLY and CDR2 FYNNEI. CDR3 length equals 16 residues. The CDR3 nucleotides are TGTGCCAGCAGTGAAGATCTCTCCGCGGGCACAGATACGCAGTATTTT. It yields the protein CASSEDLSAGTDTQYF.

The genes are TRBV5-5 and TRBJ2-3; D perhaps matches TRBD2 (6 bases). Trimming stripped 1 base from V and 12 bases from J, with 18 bases between. This CDR3 spans 14 amino acids. Per germline, CDR1 SGHKS and CDR2 YYEKEE (reference sequence). Written as DNA, the CDR3 is TGTGCCAGCAGCTTGAGGCTAGCGCCCGACCCTCAGTATTTT. It translates to CASSLRLAPDPQYF. Based on the CDR3 plus reference TRBV5-5 and TRBJ2-3, the full variable domain is DAGVTQSPTHLIKTRGQQVTLRCSPISGHKSVSWYQQVLGQGPQFIFQYYEKEERGRGNFPDRFSARQFPNYSSELNVNALLLGDSALYLCASSLRLAPDPQYFGPGTRLTVL.

The chain joins TRBV6-5 to TRBJ1-6; D might be TRBD1 (5 bases). This CDR3 is 12 amino acids long. Germline CDR1 MNHEY, CDR2 SVGAGI. Trimming removed 5 bases at V and 11 bases at J, with 10 bases between. The CDR3 nucleotides read TGTGCCAGCAGTAACAGGAGGGCACCCCTCCACTTT. Amino acids: CASSNRRAPLHF.

The chain joins TRBV27 to TRBJ2-7, with a possible D match to TRBD1 (6 bases). The CDR3 runs 14 residues. The V and J ends lost 8 bases and 2 bases respectively, with 16 bases between them. The germline V gene has CDR1 MNHEY and CDR2 SMNVEV (reference sequence). CDR3 nucleotides: TGTGCCAGCGGACAGCTTCAAAATCCCTACGAGCAGTACTTC. Its translation: CASGQLQNPYEQYF.

The V gene is TRBV19, the J gene TRBJ1-1; TRBD1 agrees at 7 bases. Germline lookup yields CDR1 LNHDA and CDR2 SQIVND (reference sequence). CDR3 length equals 16 residues. V lost 3 bases to trimming and J lost 6 bases; unmatched junction nucleotides: 13. The CDR3 nucleotides read TGTGCCAGTAGTATCCTAAGACAGGCCCAGGGGGCTGAAGCTTTCTTT. Residues: CASSILRQAQGAEAFF.

The J gene is TRBJ1-5, the V gene TRBV24-1; weak D call: TRBD1 (6 bases). This CDR3 region has 16 residues. The V end lost 4 bases, the J end lost 1 base, and 13 bases lay between the germline ends. The V gene's germline CDR1 is KGHDR and CDR2 SFDVKD. CDR3 loop: CATSDRGGSSNQPQHF. The DNA of the CDR3 is TGTGCCACCAGTGACCGTGGGGGCTCGAGCAATCAGCCCCAGCATTTT.

J is TRBJ2-5 and V is TRBV24-1; 7 nucleotides match TRBD2. Germline CDR1 KGHDR, CDR2 SFDVKD. This CDR3 contains 17 residues. V was clipped by 2 bases and J by 0 bases; unmatched bases: 8. The CDR3 spells CATSDSLSGINQETQYF. CDR3 in DNA: TGTGCCACCAGTGATTCCCTCAGCGGGATAAACCAAGAGACCCAGTACTTC.

The rearrangement links TRBV4-1 to TRBJ2-2; TRBD1 might be the D (6 bases). The CDR3 consists of 14 residues. The V end lost 2 bases, the J end lost 4 bases, and 8 bases lay between the germline ends. Looked up from germline, CDR1 is MGHRA and CDR2 is YSYEKL. In DNA, the CDR3 is TGCGCCAGCAGCCAAAACAGGGCCACCGGGGAGCTGTTTTTT. It translates to CASSQNRATGELFF.

The chain employs TRBV6-4 and TRBJ2-1, with 7 bases aligning to TRBD2. Germline assignment: CDR1 MRHNA and CDR2 SNTAGT. The CDR3 is made up of 15 amino acids. The V and J ends lost 4 bases and 7 bases, in that order; junction bases with no gene match: 10. CDR3 sequence: CASSASGVRSNEQFF. CDR3 nucleotide sequence: TGTGCCAGCAGTGCCAGCGGGGTTCGGTCAAATGAGCAGTTCTTC.

This chain joins TRBV19 and TRBJ1-2; a weak D match, TRBD1 (6 bases). The germline gives CDR1 LNHDA, CDR2 SQIVND (reference sequence). V lost 5 bases, J lost 9 bases, and 13 bases lay in between. The CDR3 has 12 amino acids. CDR3 sequence (DNA): TGTGCCAGTAGTCCCAACAGGGCGCGCTACACCTTC. Translation gives CASSPNRARYTF.

This rearrangement joins TRBV7-2 to TRBJ2-1; 9 nucleotides match TRBD2. The CDR3 sequence is 18 residues long. Per the germline V gene, CDR1 is SGHTA and CDR2 is FQGNSA. The V gene end was trimmed by 2 bases and the J gene end by 3 bases; junction bases not matched to a gene: 11. For the CDR3, the DNA is TGTGCCAGCAGCTTATTAGGACTAGCGATGGAGGGCTACAATGAGCAGTTCTTC. Residues: CASSLLGLAMEGYNEQFF.

A note on this clone: Within the sample, other DNA sequences also encode this same CDR3. The J gene is TRBJ1-4, the V gene TRBV5-1, with 9 bases that match TRBD1. The germline V gene has CDR1 SGHRS and CDR2 YFSETQ. V dropped 4 bases and J dropped 7; count of bases not matched to a gene: 8. The CDR3 has 15 residues. The CDR3 here is CASSPEGQGGEKLFF. The CDR3 coding sequence is TGCGCCAGCAGCCCAGAGGGACAGGGTGGTGAAAAACTGTTTTTT.

This rearrangement joins TRBV7-9 to TRBJ2-5; the D gene is possibly TRBD2 (6 bases). This CDR3 is 14 amino acids long. V gave up 5 bases and J gave up 2 bases, with 12 bases separating them. Germline values: CDR1 SEHNR, CDR2 FQNEAQ (reference sequence). DNA of the CDR3: TGTGCCAGCAGCAGACTAGGATGGCAAGAGACCCAGTACTTC. It encodes CASSRLGWQETQYF.

This clone was recorded once. V is TRBV7-9 and J is TRBJ1-1; D is perhaps TRBD1 (5 bases). Germline lookup yields CDR1 SEHNR and CDR2 FQNEAQ (reference sequence). Trimming stripped 1 base from V and 4 bases from J, with 19 bases between. The CDR3 consists of 17 residues. CDR3 DNA: TGTGCCAGCAGCTTAGGTTCGGGGCGGGCGGGGAGCACTGAAGCTTTCTTT. Protein sequence: CASSLGSGRAGSTEAFF.

Notes on this clone: Other nucleotide sequences in the sample specify the same CDR3. This rearrangement joins TRBV7-9 to TRBJ2-5; D gene unclear. V gave up 5 bases and J gave up 2 bases, with 6 bases separating them. CDR1 and CDR2 from the germline V gene are SEHNR and FQNEAQ (reference sequence). The CDR3 sequence is 12 residues long. The CDR3 DNA is TGTGCCAGCAGCCGCGATCAAGAGACCCAGTACTTC. Its protein is CASSRDQETQYF.

This sequence joins TRBV25-1 and TRBJ1-2; 7 bases fit TRBD1. V lost 3 bases to trimming and J lost 8 bases; unmatched junction nucleotides: 12. Per the germline V gene, CDR1 is MGHDK and CDR2 is SYGVNS. The CDR3 runs to 15 residues. This chain's CDR3 is CASSDPATGLEGYTF. The CDR3 DNA follows: TGTGCCAGCAGTGACCCCGCGACAGGGCTCGAGGGCTACACCTTC.

V gene TRBV2 combines with J gene TRBJ1-3; weak D call: TRBD1 (6 bases). Looked up from germline, CDR1 is SNHLY and CDR2 is FYNNEI. The germline V and J ends were trimmed by 6 bases and 2 bases, with 14 bases remaining between them. This CDR3 has 15 residues. The CDR3 nucleotides read TGTGCCAGCAGAAAAGGGGGAGTAACTGGAAACACCATATATTTT. It is translated as CASRKGGVTGNTIYF.

This chain uses TRBV7-9 with TRBJ2-1, with D unresolved. Per the germline V gene, CDR1 is SEHNR and CDR2 is FQNEAQ (reference sequence). The CDR3 contains 13 residues. V was pared by 5 bases and J by 8 bases, with 13 bases between. In DNA, the CDR3 is TGTGCCAGCAGCGCCGCTAGTTCCCATGAGCAGTTCTTC. The encoded protein is CASSAASSHEQFF.

The CDR3 is CATSRGQDNEQFF. The CDR3 coding sequence is TGTGCCACCAGCAGAGGCCAGGACAATGAGCAGTTCTTC. The chain is built from TRBV15 and TRBJ2-1; D remains ambiguous. V was cut by 1 base and J by 5 bases, with 6 bases left in between. Germline CDR1 and CDR2: LNHNV and YYDKDF (reference sequence). CDR3 length: 13 amino acids.

The chain combines TRBV30 with TRBJ1-3, with 8 bases that match TRBD1. V lost 3 bases and J lost 3; bases outside the gene matches: 13. Germline lookup yields CDR1 GTSNPN and CDR2 SVGIG (reference sequence). This CDR3 is 17 amino acids long. The CDR3 sequence is CAWSRTGSVFGGNTIYF. The CDR3 coding sequence is TGTGCCTGGAGCCGGACAGGGTCGGTATTTGGTGGAAACACCATATATTTT.

This chain joins TRBV5-1 and TRBJ2-3; TRBD2 aligns across 7 bases. The CDR3 is 14 residues long. Germline lookup yields CDR1 SGHRS and CDR2 YFSETQ. V gave up 4 bases and J gave up 6 bases; unmatched junction bases: 8. CDR3 DNA sequence: TGCGCCAGCAGCCGGGGGGTGTCGTCTGATACGCAGTATTTT. It translates to CASSRGVSSDTQYF.

The J gene is TRBJ1-4, the V gene TRBV10-3; D is perhaps TRBD1 (6 bases). Per the germline V gene, CDR1 is ENHRY and CDR2 is SYGVKD. The CDR3 spans 14 residues. Trimming removed 6 bases at V and 5 bases at J, with 13 bases between. The CDR3 nucleotides are TGTGCCATCAGCCGGGACAACGAGAATGAAAAACTGTTTTTT. The encoded protein is CAISRDNENEKLFF.

The chain employs TRBV19 and TRBJ2-1, with a tentative D call TRBD2 (6 bases). V was pared by 6 bases and J by 9 bases, with 18 bases between. Per germline, CDR1 LNHDA and CDR2 SQIVND (reference sequence). The CDR3 runs to 14 residues. CDR3 in amino acids: CASSLAGRRGEQFF. The CDR3 DNA sequence: TGTGCCAGTAGCCTAGCAGGGCGGCGGGGTGAGCAGTTCTTC.

This rearrangement joins TRBV5-1 to TRBJ2-1, with D perhaps TRBD1 (5 bases). This CDR3 comprises 13 residues. CDR1 SGHRS and CDR2 YFSETQ come from the germline V gene. V was cut by 3 bases and J by 9 bases, with 13 bases left in between. The chain's CDR3 is CASSSDKISEQFF. In DNA form, the CDR3 reads TGCGCCAGCAGCTCGGACAAGATCAGTGAGCAGTTCTTC.

The V gene is TRBV6-5, the J gene TRBJ2-6; tentatively, D is TRBD2 (5 bases). V lost 7 bases, J lost 0 bases, and 10 bases lay in between. CDR1 and CDR2 (germline): MNHEY, SVGAGI. This CDR3 is 15 amino acids long. CDR3: CASTGYTSGANVLTF. The CDR3 DNA is TGTGCCAGCACGGGATATACCTCTGGGGCCAACGTCCTGACTTTC.

This rearrangement joins TRBV7-9 to TRBJ1-4; D uncertain. The germline CDR1 and CDR2 sequences are SEHNR and FQNEAQ (reference sequence). V was trimmed by 5 bases and J by 0 bases, leaving 13 bases between them. The CDR3 spans 16 residues. For the CDR3, the DNA is TGTGCCAGCAGCGCGCGCAGAGACTCAACTAATGAAAAACTGTTTTTT. Its protein is CASSARRDSTNEKLFF. Combining the CDR3 with reference TRBV7-9 and TRBJ1-4 gives the whole variable domain DTGVSQNPRHKITKRGQNVTFRCDPISEHNRLYWYRQTLGQGPEFLTYFQNEAQLEKSRLLSDRFSAERPKGSFSTLEIQRTEQGDSAMYLCASSARRDSTNEKLFFGSGTQLSVL.